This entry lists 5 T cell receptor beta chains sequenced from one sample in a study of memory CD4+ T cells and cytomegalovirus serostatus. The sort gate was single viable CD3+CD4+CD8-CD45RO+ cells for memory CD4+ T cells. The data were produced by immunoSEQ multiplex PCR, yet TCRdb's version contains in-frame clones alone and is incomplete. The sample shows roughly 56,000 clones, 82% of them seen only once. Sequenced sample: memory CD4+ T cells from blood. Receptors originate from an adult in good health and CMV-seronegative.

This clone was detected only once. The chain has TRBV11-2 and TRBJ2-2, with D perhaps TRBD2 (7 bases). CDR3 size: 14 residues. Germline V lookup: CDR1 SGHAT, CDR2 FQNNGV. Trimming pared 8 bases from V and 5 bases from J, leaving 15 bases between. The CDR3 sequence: CASADGGPTGELFF. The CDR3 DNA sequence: TGTGCCAGCGCGGACGGGGGGCCGACCGGGGAGCTGTTTTTT.

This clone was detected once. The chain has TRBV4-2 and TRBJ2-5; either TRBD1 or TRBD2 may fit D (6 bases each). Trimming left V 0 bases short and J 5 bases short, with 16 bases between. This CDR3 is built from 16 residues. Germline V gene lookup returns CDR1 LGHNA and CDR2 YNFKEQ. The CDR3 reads CASSQEKRGDGETQYF. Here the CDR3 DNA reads TGTGCCAGCAGCCAAGAAAAGAGGGGGGATGGGGAGACCCAGTACTTC.

CDR3 region: CASSFGPPGYNEQFF. Written as DNA, the CDR3 is TGTGCCAGCAGTTTTGGCCCTCCGGGGTACAATGAGCAGTTCTTC. The chain combines TRBV27 with TRBJ2-1, with D possibly TRBD2 on 5 matching bases. From germline, CDR1 is MNHEY and CDR2 SMNVEV (reference sequence). The CDR3 is 15 residues long. V was pared by 3 bases and J by 4 bases, with 13 bases between.

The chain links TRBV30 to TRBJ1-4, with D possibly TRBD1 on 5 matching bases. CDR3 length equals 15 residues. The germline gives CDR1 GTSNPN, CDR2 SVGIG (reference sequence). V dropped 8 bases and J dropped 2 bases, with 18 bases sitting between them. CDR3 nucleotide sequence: TGTGCCGGCGCACCCCAGGGTAGGACTAATGAAAAACTGTTTTTT. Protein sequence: CAGAPQGRTNEKLFF.

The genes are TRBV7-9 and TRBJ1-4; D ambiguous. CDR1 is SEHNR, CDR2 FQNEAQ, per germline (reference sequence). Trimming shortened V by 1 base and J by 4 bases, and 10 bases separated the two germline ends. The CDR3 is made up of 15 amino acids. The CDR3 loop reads CASSLEAGRNEKLFF. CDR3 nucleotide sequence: TGTGCCAGCAGCTTAGAGGCTGGCCGTAATGAAAAACTGTTTTTT. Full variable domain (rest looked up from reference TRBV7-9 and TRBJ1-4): DTGVSQNPRHKITKRGQNVTFRCDPISEHNRLYWYRQTLGQGPEFLTYFQNEAQLEKSRLLSDRFSAERPKGSFSTLEIQRTEQGDSAMYLCASSLEAGRNEKLFFGSGTQLSVL.